This TCR beta chain was sequenced for a study of preoperative IRX-2 immunotherapy in early breast cancer. The CDR3 is made up of 17 amino acids. Germline CDR1 reads MDHEN; CDR2 reads SYDVKM. V shed 4 bases and J 0 bases; nucleotides not matched to a gene: 6. Regarding treatment: preoperative locoregional IRX-2 cytokine immunotherapy. Patients received preoperative, locoregional IRX-2 cytokine immunotherapy in a phase Ib study. The assay was immunoSEQ multiplex PCR, and TCRdb's table has in-frame clones only and misses some. The sample includes tens of thousands of clones, 90% to 95% of them seen just once.

The J gene is TRBJ1-1, the V gene TRBV28, with 12 bases lining up with TRBD1. The sequence came from a human donor with breast cancer. This material was collected from a patient treated with IRX-2 immunotherapy. The CDR3 loop reads CASSSWDRGLMNTEAFF. The CDR3 coding sequence is TGTGCCAGCAGTTCCTGGGACAGGGGGCTTATGAACACTGAAGCTTTCTTT.